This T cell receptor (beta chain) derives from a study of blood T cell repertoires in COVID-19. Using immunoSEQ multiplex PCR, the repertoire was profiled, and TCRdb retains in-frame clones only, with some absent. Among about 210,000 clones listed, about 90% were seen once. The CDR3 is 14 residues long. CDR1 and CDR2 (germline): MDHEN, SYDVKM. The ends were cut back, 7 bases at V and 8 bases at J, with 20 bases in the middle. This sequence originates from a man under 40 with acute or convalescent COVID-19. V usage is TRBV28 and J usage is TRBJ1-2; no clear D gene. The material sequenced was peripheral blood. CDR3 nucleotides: TGTGCCAGCACCCAATCGGGGTATTTCGGAGGCTACACCTTC. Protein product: CASTQSGYFGGYTF.